A single TCR beta chain is shown here with its context. Other DNA sequences in the same sample also yield this CDR3. The data were obtained in a study of blood T cell repertoires in COVID-19. Study overall: Acute-phase and convalescent COVID-19 samples originated in the United States, Italy and Spain. The cDNA or gDNA used as material had been derived from T cells, B-cell-depleted T cells, or PBMCs.

The authors' processing: Counts of nucleated cells, estimated from reference gene primer amplification, were obtained. The repertoire was sequenced with immunoSEQ multiplex PCR; TCRdb's copy has only in-frame clones and lacks some. The V and J calls and clone size come from that table; D and trimming were worked out from the DNA. Of 200,000 to 300,000 clones detected, approximately 82% appear once; the ten largest clones hold around 2.4%. This CDR3 contains 13 residues. Germline CDR1 MNHEY, CDR2 SMNVEV (reference sequence). With 5 bases removed from V and 4 bases from J, the gap between germline ends came to 12 bases.

The chain recombines TRBV27 with TRBJ2-7; weak D call: TRBD1 (6 bases). The source is a man aged 35 to 55 who had recovered from COVID-19. Sequencing was carried out using peripheral blood. This CDR3 reads CASSLFQGYEQYF. CDR3 DNA: TGTGCCAGCAGTCTCTTCCAGGGGTACGAGCAGTACTTC.